These 27 T cell receptor beta chains came from one sample sequenced in a study of blood T cell repertoires in COVID-19. TCRdb's table, derived via immunoSEQ multiplex PCR, lists solely in-frame clones and lacks some. The sample has hundreds of thousands of clones; roughly 89% are singletons. What was sequenced was PBMCs or T cells enriched from blood (not recorded which). The receptors shown here come from a middle-aged woman who had recovered from COVID-19.

This sequence joins TRBV1 and TRBJ2-1; the D call TRBD2 from the table was never checked on the DNA. TRBV1 is a pseudogene locus. This CDR3 has 16 amino acids. CDR3: CTSSHLISSSYNEQFF. CDR3 DNA: TGCACCAGCAGCCACCTTATCTCGAGCTCCTACAATGAGCAGTTCTTC.

The gene calls are TRBV5-1 and TRBJ1-1; TRBD1 is a possible D gene (5 bases). The V and J ends lost 0 bases and 5 bases respectively, with 11 bases between them. The CDR3 spans 14 residues. Germline-derived CDR1 and CDR2 are SGHRS and YFSETQ. Here the CDR3 DNA reads TGCGCCAGCAGCTTGGTCGGGGGATCGACTGAAGCTTTCTTT. Translation: CASSLVGGSTEAFF.

The chain couples TRBV19 to TRBJ2-7; 9 positions agree with TRBD1. The germline V gene has CDR1 LNHDA and CDR2 SQIVND (reference sequence). Unmatched junction bases numbered 10, after V lost 3 bases and J lost 7 bases. The CDR3 loop spans 15 amino acids. The CDR3 DNA is TGTGCCAGTAGTATGGGGGGACAGGGTCGTCGGGAGCAGTACTTC. Protein sequence: CASSMGGQGRREQYF.

The chain joins TRBV28 to TRBJ1-5; tentatively, D is TRBD1 (5 bases). CDR3 size: 17 residues. V was clipped by 8 bases and J by 7 bases, with 27 bases between them. Germline loops: CDR1 MDHEN, CDR2 SYDVKM. The DNA for the CDR3 is TGTGCCAGCTTGACCCCCGCGGGTGGGGGAGGGGTGCAGCCCCAGCATTTT. This gives the protein CASLTPAGGGGVQPQHF.

CDR3 bases: TGTGCCAGCAGTTTAAGGTCAGGAGGGGATGAGCAGTTCTTC. Residues: CASSLRSGGDEQFF. This rearrangement joins TRBV28 to TRBJ2-1, with D possibly being TRBD2 (6 bases). The CDR3 has 14 residues. Trimming took 2 bases from V and 8 from J, leaving 13 bases between them. Per the germline V gene, CDR1 is MDHEN and CDR2 is SYDVKM.

The V gene is TRBV11-1, the J gene TRBJ2-7, with unresolved D. Trimming shortened V by 3 bases and J by 0 bases, and 9 bases separated the two germline ends. The CDR3 runs 14 residues. The germline V gene has CDR1 SGHAT and CDR2 FQDESV (reference sequence). The CDR3 nucleotides are TGTGCCAGCAGCTTTCTCAAACACTCCTACGAGCAGTACTTC. Translating gives CASSFLKHSYEQYF. The entire variable domain, with the rest obtained from reference TRBV11-1 and TRBJ2-7, is as follows: EAEVAQSPRYKITEKSQAVAFWCDPISGHATLYWYRQILGQGPELLVQFQDESVVDDSQLPKDRFSAERLKGVDSTLKIQPAELGDSAMYLCASSFLKHSYEQYFGPGTRLTVT.

The gene calls are TRBV29-1 and TRBJ2-1; D is ambiguous. The germline V gene encodes CDR1 SQVTM and CDR2 ANQGSEA. CDR3 size: 12 residues. The V and J ends lost 5 bases and 3 bases respectively, with 8 bases between them. This CDR3 is CSVFGGYNEQFF. The CDR3 nucleotides read TGCAGCGTTTTTGGCGGCTACAATGAGCAGTTCTTC.

The chain is built from TRBV12-3 or TRBV12-4 and TRBJ1-1; D not resolved. The length of the CDR3 is 11 residues. The ends were cut back, 3 bases at V and 11 bases at J, with 10 bases in the middle. CDR3 coding DNA: TGTGCCAGCAGTTTCGCAATCGGGGCTTTCTTT. As protein: CASSFAIGAFF.

The rearrangement uses TRBV7-9 and TRBJ2-3, with 8 positions matching TRBD1. Germline V gene lookup returns CDR1 SEHNR and CDR2 FQNEAQ (reference sequence). J was trimmed by 1 base and V by 1 base; bases with no gene match: 1. The CDR3 runs to 15 residues. As DNA, the CDR3 is TGTGCCAGCAGCTTAGTGGGACAGGGCACAGATACGCAGTATTTT. This encodes CASSLVGQGTDTQYF.

This clone was counted a few times. The V call is TRBV10-3, the J call TRBJ1-4; 10 positions match TRBD1. The CDR3 has 14 residues. J lost 8 bases, V lost 5 bases, and 5 bases had no gene match. Germline CDR1 is ENHRY and CDR2 is SYGVKD. The CDR3 loop reads CAISSDRGGEKLFF. As DNA, the CDR3 is TGTGCCATCAGTTCGGACAGGGGGGGCGAAAAACTGTTTTTT.

The genes are TRBV12-3 or TRBV12-4 and TRBJ2-5; D call uncertain. The CDR3 sequence is 12 residues long. Deletions cut 3 bases from V and 2 bases from J, with 4 bases between. The CDR3 spells CASSFGQETQYF. The CDR3 DNA follows: TGTGCCAGCAGTTTCGGTCAAGAGACCCAGTACTTC.

The chain is built from TRBV18 and TRBJ2-7; weak D call: TRBD2 (6 bases). V was cut by 4 bases and J by 6 bases, with 16 bases left in between. The CDR3 is 14 residues long. The germline V gene has CDR1 KGHSH and CDR2 LQKENI. DNA for the CDR3: TGTGCCAGCTCACAGGGACTGGGACGGGTCGAGCAGTACTTC. Translation: CASSQGLGRVEQYF.

V usage is TRBV19 and J usage is TRBJ2-4; no firm D call. This CDR3 has 14 residues. Trimming pared 6 bases from V and 0 bases from J, leaving 9 bases between. In germline, CDR1 is LNHDA, CDR2 SQIVND (reference sequence). For the CDR3, the DNA is TGTGCCAGTAGACCGGAGCTAGCCAAAAACATTCAGTACTTC. This codes for CASRPELAKNIQYF. The variable domain in full, with the rest retrieved from reference TRBV19 and TRBJ2-4, is DGGITQSPKYLFRKEGQNVTLSCEQNLNHDAMYWYRQDPGQGLRLIYYSQIVNDFQKGDIAEGYSVSREKKESFPLTVTSAQKNPTAFYLCASRPELAKNIQYFGAGTRLSVL.

The table lists this clone with a count of one. The J gene is TRBJ2-5, the V gene TRBV4-1; 7 bases map to TRBD2. The CDR3 length is 17 residues. J was trimmed by 1 base and V by 4 bases; bases with no gene match: 12. Per the germline V gene, CDR1 is MGHRA and CDR2 is YSYEKL. The DNA of the CDR3 is TGCGCCAGCAGCCGACAAGCGGCTAGCGGCGTCCAAGAGACCCAGTACTTC. Its protein is CASSRQAASGVQETQYF.

The chain employs TRBV11-1 and TRBJ2-2; 9 bases align to TRBD1. From germline, CDR1 is SGHAT and CDR2 FQDESV (reference sequence). The CDR3 is 14 residues long. Trimming removed 5 bases from V and 4 bases from J; junction bases left unmatched: 2. CDR3 nucleotides: TGTGCCAGCAGCCGGGACAGGGTCACCGGGGAGCTGTTTTTT. Amino acid sequence: CASSRDRVTGELFF.

This chain connects TRBV2 to TRBJ1-1, with TRBD1 as a possible D gene (6 bases). Germline CDR1 and CDR2: SNHLY and FYNNEI. Between the trimmed V and J ends, which lost 5 bases and 6 bases, there was a span of 13 bases. The CDR3 sequence is 13 residues long. The CDR3 is CASSSGRGAEAFF. In DNA, the CDR3 is TGTGCCAGCAGTTCAGGGAGGGGGGCTGAAGCTTTCTTT.

CDR3 in DNA: TGTGCCAGCAGCTTATTCGAGGCCCCCGGGGAGAGGTACTTC. The encoded protein is CASSLFEAPGERYF. V is TRBV7-9 and J is TRBJ2-5; possibly TRBD2 for D (5 bases). The CDR3 spans 14 residues. Trimming took off 2 bases at V and 13 bases at J, with 20 bases between the two ends. CDR1 and CDR2 (germline): SEHNR, FQNEAQ (reference sequence).

V usage is TRBV7-2 and J usage is TRBJ2-1; 9 bases are a match to TRBD2. Germline V gene lookup returns CDR1 SGHTA and CDR2 FQGNSA. Losses at the gene ends were 5 bases for V and 5 bases for J; bases not matched to a gene: 7. The CDR3 has 15 amino acids. CDR3: CASSAREGYHNEQFF. CDR3 in DNA: TGTGCCAGCAGCGCGCGGGAGGGGTACCACAATGAGCAGTTCTTC.

The chain uses TRBV5-5 and TRBJ1-1; D is perhaps TRBD1 (5 bases). Germline-derived CDR1 and CDR2 are SGHKS and YYEKEE (reference sequence). Deletions cut 0 bases from V and 9 bases from J, with 15 bases between. There are 14 residues in the CDR3. In nucleotides, the CDR3 is TGTGCCAGCAGCTTGGCCGAGTTGGCAGGGAAAGCTTTCTTT. Translating it yields CASSLAELAGKAFF.

The CDR3 nucleotides read TGTGCCAGTAGAACACGTGGAGAGACCCAGTACTTC. Translated: CASRTRGETQYF. This chain joins TRBV19 and TRBJ2-5; no definite D call. Germline CDR1 and CDR2: LNHDA and SQIVND (reference sequence). V was pared by 6 bases and J by 4 bases, with 9 bases between. The CDR3 is 12 amino acids. Drawing the rest from reference TRBV19 and TRBJ2-5, the complete variable domain is DGGITQSPKYLFRKEGQNVTLSCEQNLNHDAMYWYRQDPGQGLRLIYYSQIVNDFQKGDIAEGYSVSREKKESFPLTVTSAQKNPTAFYLCASRTRGETQYFGPGTRLLVL.

The chain employs TRBV7-2 and TRBJ2-1; no reliable D call. Per the germline V gene, CDR1 is SGHTA and CDR2 is FQGNSA. Trimming cost V 1 base and J 5 bases, with 9 bases left between them. This CDR3 spans 14 amino acids. CDR3 protein: CASSLGAQNNEQFF. The CDR3 nucleotides read TGTGCCAGCAGCTTAGGCGCCCAAAACAATGAGCAGTTCTTC. The complete variable domain, with remaining parts taken from reference TRBV7-2 and TRBJ2-1, reads GAGVSQSPSNKVTEKGKDVELRCDPISGHTALYWYRQSLGQGLEFLIYFQGNSAPDKSGLPSDRFSAERTGGSVSTLTIQRTQQEDSAVYLCASSLGAQNNEQFFGPGTRLTVL.

V gene TRBV7-9 combines with J gene TRBJ2-5, with D perhaps TRBD1 (5 bases). Germline loops: CDR1 SEHNR, CDR2 FQNEAQ (reference sequence). Trimming removed 1 base at V and 4 bases at J, with 10 bases between. The CDR3 contains 14 residues. The CDR3 DNA follows: TGTGCCAGCAGCTTAGTTCAGGGATTAGAGACCCAGTACTTC. As protein: CASSLVQGLETQYF.

The chain couples TRBV10-3 to TRBJ2-7, with TRBD2 identical over 11 bases. J lost 0 bases, V lost 7 bases, and 2 bases had no gene match. This CDR3 is 14 amino acids long. Germline V lookup: CDR1 ENHRY, CDR2 SYGVKD. CDR3 residues: CAIMTSGDSYEQYF. DNA for the CDR3: TGTGCCATCATGACTAGCGGGGACTCCTACGAGCAGTACTTC.

This clone was observed a single time. This chain links TRBV9 with TRBJ2-7; D gene ambiguous. Germline V gene lookup returns CDR1 SGDLS and CDR2 YYNGEE. Trimming cost V 4 bases and J 0 bases, with 5 bases left between them. The CDR3 has 12 amino acids. CDR3 nucleotides: TGTGCCAGCAGCCCCAACTCCTACGAGCAGTACTTC. Its protein is CASSPNSYEQYF. Variable domain in full (rest from reference TRBV9 and TRBJ2-7): DSGVTQTPKHLITATGQRVTLRCSPRSGDLSVYWYQQSLDQGLQFLIQYYNGEERAKGNILERFSAQQFPDLHSELNLSSLELGDSALYFCASSPNSYEQYFGPGTRLTVT.

CDR3 residues: CASSLEVPKGGYTF. DNA of the CDR3: TGTGCCAGCAGTTTGGAGGTTCCCAAAGGCGGCTACACCTTC. The chain combines TRBV28 with TRBJ1-2; D is unresolved. With 3 bases removed from V and 8 bases from J, the gap between germline ends came to 16 bases. Germline V gene sequence: CDR1 MDHEN, CDR2 SYDVKM. The CDR3 is 14 amino acids.

The chain links TRBV14 to TRBJ2-5; no clear D. CDR1 and CDR2 (germline): SGHDN, FVKESK. Trimming took off 0 bases at V and 1 base at J, with 6 bases between the two ends. The CDR3 covers 14 residues. In DNA, the CDR3 is TGTGCCAGCAGCCAAGACCCTAGCCAAGAGACCCAGTACTTC. Translated: CASSQDPSQETQYF.

V is TRBV5-1 and J is TRBJ1-1, with D possibly TRBD1 on 5 matching bases. Germline CDR1 is SGHRS and CDR2 is YFSETQ. Trimming took 6 bases from V and 3 from J, leaving 12 bases between them. The CDR3 is made up of 13 amino acids. As DNA, the CDR3 is TGCGCCAGCACCCCGGAGGGGTACACTGAAGCTTTCTTT. It is translated as CASTPEGYTEAFF.